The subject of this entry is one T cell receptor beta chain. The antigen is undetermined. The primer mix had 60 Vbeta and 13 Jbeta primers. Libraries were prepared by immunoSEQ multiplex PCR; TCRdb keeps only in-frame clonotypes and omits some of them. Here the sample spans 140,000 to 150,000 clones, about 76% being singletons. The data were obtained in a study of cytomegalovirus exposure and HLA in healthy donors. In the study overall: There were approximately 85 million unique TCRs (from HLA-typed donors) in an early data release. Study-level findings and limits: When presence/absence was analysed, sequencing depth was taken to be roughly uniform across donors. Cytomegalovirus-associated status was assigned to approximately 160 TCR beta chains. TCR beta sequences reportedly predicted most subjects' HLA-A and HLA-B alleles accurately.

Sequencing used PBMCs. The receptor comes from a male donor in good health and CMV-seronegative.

The CDR3: CASSSNRLSMEGYTF. DNA of the CDR3: TGCGCCAGCAGCTCAAACAGGCTCTCTATGGAGGGCTACACCTTC. V is TRBV5-1 and J is TRBJ1-2; D may be TRBD1 (5 bases). CDR1 is SGHRS and CDR2 is YFSETQ in the germline V gene. Trimming shortened V by 3 bases and J by 8 bases, and 20 bases separated the two germline ends. The CDR3 covers 15 residues. Full variable domain (outside the CDR3, taken from reference TRBV5-1 and TRBJ1-2): KAGVTQTPRYLIKTRGQQVTLSCSPISGHRSVSWYQQTPGQGLQFLFEYFSETQRNKGNFPGRFSGRQFSNSRSEMNVSTLELGDSALYLCASSSNRLSMEGYTFGSGTRLTVV.